A single sample is the source of the 24 T cell receptor beta chains below, sequenced in a study of CD8 T cells in ankylosing spondylitis. Regarding the study as a whole: Ankylosing spondylitis blood appeared to be characterized by a TCR beta motif of 8 or 9 highly homologous variants.

TCRdb used MiXCR to reprocess the 5' RACE reads, holding one entry per CDR3 protein. The table lists 220,000 or so distinct CDR3 sequences, around 18% of them singletons. No antigen has been assigned to these receptors. The sample consisted of blood, either unsorted or a sorted T cell fraction (not recorded which). These receptors were obtained from a male donor with ankylosing spondylitis.

The gene calls are TRBV6-5 and TRBJ1-3; unclear D gene. With 2 bases removed from V and 0 bases from J, the gap between germline ends came to 8 bases. This CDR3 has 15 residues. Germline V gene lookup returns CDR1 MNHEY and CDR2 SVGAGI. CDR3: CASSYGVDSGNTIYF. The DNA for the CDR3 is TGTGCCAGCAGTTACGGGGTCGACTCTGGAAACACCATATATTTT.

J is TRBJ2-5 and V is TRBV12-3 or TRBV12-4; possible D gene TRBD2, 7 bases. Trimming took off 5 bases at V and 7 bases at J, with 20 bases between the two ends. The CDR3 runs to 15 residues. The CDR3 region has the DNA TGTGCCAGCAGTGGGGGGAGGGGGACCTACGGGACCCAGTACTTC. Translated, it gives CASSGGRGTYGTQYF.

This clonotype has a count of ten or more. The chain couples TRBV4-3 to TRBJ2-3; D might be TRBD1 (5 bases). The V end lost 1 base, the J end lost 8 bases, and 10 bases lay between the germline ends. Germline loops: CDR1 LGHNA, CDR2 YSLEER. The CDR3 length is 13 residues. The CDR3 nucleotides are TGCGCCAGCAGCCAAGGGGGCCCCTTTACGCAGTATTTT. Translated, it gives CASSQGGPFTQYF.

This clonotype occurred many times. The chain employs TRBV11-1 and TRBJ2-5; possible D gene TRBD2, 5 bases. Trimming took off 4 bases at V and 9 bases at J, with 15 bases between the two ends. The CDR3 consists of 13 residues. Germline CDR1 SGHAT, CDR2 FQDESV (reference sequence). The CDR3 is CASSSKVPGSQYF. The CDR3 DNA is TGTGCCAGCAGCTCCAAAGTCCCGGGGTCCCAGTACTTC.

This clonotype showed up many times. V is TRBV5-8 and J is TRBJ2-7; 8 nucleotides align to TRBD2. Germline CDR1 and CDR2: SGHTS and YDEGEE. The CDR3 loop spans 13 amino acids. The V gene end was trimmed by 4 bases and the J gene end by 6 bases; junction bases not matched to a gene: 6. CDR3 sequence: CASSPLGRVEQYF. The DNA of the CDR3 is TGTGCCAGCAGCCCCCTCGGGAGGGTCGAGCAGTACTTC. The full variable domain, with the rest looked up from reference TRBV5-8 and TRBJ2-7, is EAGVTQSPTHLIKTRGQQATLRCSPISGHTSVYWYQQALGLGLQFLLWYDEGEERNRGNFPPRFSGRQFPNYSSELNVNALELEDSALYLCASSPLGRVEQYFGPGTRLTVT.

The rearrangement joins TRBV20-1 to TRBJ2-3, with 10 bases that match TRBD2. The germline V gene encodes CDR1 DFQATT and CDR2 SNEGSKA (reference sequence). The CDR3 is made up of 16 amino acids. J gave up 8 bases and V 0 bases, and 11 bases lay outside the gene matches. The CDR3 spells CSARDRGLAAYGTQYF. Here the CDR3 DNA reads TGCAGTGCTAGAGATCGAGGACTAGCGGCCTATGGTACGCAGTATTTT.

The chain has TRBV2 and TRBJ2-3; 10 nucleotides line up with TRBD2. This CDR3 contains 15 residues. The junction had 6 bases not matched to a gene; V was cut back by 6 bases and J by 3 bases. Per the germline V gene, CDR1 is SNHLY and CDR2 is FYNNEI. In DNA form, the CDR3 reads TGTGCCAGCAGGATCGGGACTAGCGAAACAGATACGCAGTATTTT. This encodes CASRIGTSETDTQYF.

The rearrangement uses TRBV2 and TRBJ2-1, with TRBD1 as a possible D gene (6 bases). CDR3 size: 15 residues. Per germline, CDR1 SNHLY and CDR2 FYNNEI. Trimming took 5 bases from V and 2 from J, leaving 13 bases between them. The CDR3 DNA is TGTGCCAGCAGTTCCGACAGGTATCCCTACAATGAGCAGTTCTTC. This encodes CASSSDRYPYNEQFF.

V is TRBV6-1 and J is TRBJ1-5; 10 positions match TRBD1. This CDR3 region has 13 residues. Germline V CDR1 and CDR2: MNHNS, SASEGT. V was pared by 6 bases and J by 7 bases, with 3 bases of the junction left unmatched. CDR3 nucleotide sequence: TGTGCCAGCAGAGGGACAGGGGACCAGCCCCAGCATTTT. As protein: CASRGTGDQPQHF.

This clonotype was counted between two and nine times. V is TRBV25-1 and J is TRBJ1-2; weak D call: TRBD1 (5 bases). The CDR3 is 15 residues long. Looked up from germline, CDR1 is MGHDK and CDR2 is SYGVNS. V lost 0 bases and J 4 bases, leaving 12 bases between the germline ends. The DNA for the CDR3 is TGTGCCAGCAGTGAATATGGGGGACGACCCTATGGCTACACCTTC. As protein: CASSEYGGRPYGYTF.

A few counts support this clonotype. The chain uses TRBV20-1 and TRBJ2-1; 8 bases fit TRBD2. CDR3 length: 13 residues. V trimming: 5 bases; J trimming: 8 bases; junction bases outside the gene matches: 8. Germline V gives CDR1 DFQATT, CDR2 SNEGSKA (reference sequence). Here the CDR3 reads CSASGGASDEQFF. In DNA form, the CDR3 reads TGCAGTGCTTCCGGGGGGGCCAGCGATGAGCAGTTCTTC.

The chain employs TRBV12-3 or TRBV12-4 and TRBJ1-1; D not certain. With 8 bases removed from V and 8 bases from J, the gap between germline ends came to 21 bases. The CDR3 runs 14 residues. DNA for the CDR3: TGTGCCAGCGGTGGAGGGATCGTGGTGGGAGAAGCTTTCTTT. Residues: CASGGGIVVGEAFF.

The chain uses TRBV9 and TRBJ2-7; TRBD1 might be the D (6 bases). This CDR3 has 14 amino acids. CDR1 and CDR2 (germline): SGDLS, YYNGEE. V dropped 0 bases and J dropped 2 bases, with 9 bases sitting between them. DNA for the CDR3: TGTGCCAGCAGCGTAGAATGGGACACCTACGAGCAGTACTTC. Its protein is CASSVEWDTYEQYF.

This clonotype has a handful of counts. The chain combines TRBV29-1 with TRBJ1-2; tentatively, D is TRBD1 (5 bases). Trimming took off 4 bases at V and 2 bases at J, with 8 bases between the two ends. The CDR3 contains 12 residues. CDR1 SQVTM and CDR2 ANQGSEA come from the germline V gene. CDR3 in amino acids: CSVVGGNYGYTF. As DNA, the CDR3 is TGCAGCGTTGTGGGGGGGAACTATGGCTACACCTTC.

Written as DNA, the CDR3 is TGTGCCAGCAGTGTTCTTGGGCAGCCCCAGCATTTT. Amino acids: CASSVLGQPQHF. The genes are TRBV6-1 and TRBJ1-5; no clear D gene. The V gene's germline CDR1 is MNHNS and CDR2 SASEGT. There are 12 residues in the CDR3. Trimming removed 4 bases from V and 7 bases from J, with 8 bases in between.

The rearrangement links TRBV15 to TRBJ2-3; tentative D call: TRBD1 (6 bases). Trimming cost V 3 bases and J 1 base, with 14 bases left between them. Per the germline V gene, CDR1 is LNHNV and CDR2 is YYDKDF (reference sequence). CDR3 length equals 16 residues. Here the CDR3 DNA reads TGTGCCACCAGCAGGGACAGAGGGTATGGCACAGATACGCAGTATTTT. Its protein product is CATSRDRGYGTDTQYF.

This clonotype was recorded a few times. This chain joins TRBV29-1 and TRBJ2-7; 8 bases are shared with TRBD2. The CDR3 covers 13 residues. V lost 3 bases and J lost 3; bases outside the gene matches: 4. Germline values: CDR1 SQVTM, CDR2 ANQGSEA. CDR3 sequence (DNA): TGCAGCGTTGAGGGACTAGAGAACTACGAGCAGTACTTC. It encodes CSVEGLENYEQYF.

This clonotype was detected a few times. The rearrangement uses TRBV24-1 and TRBJ2-1, with TRBD2 as a possible D gene (6 bases). The CDR3 contains 16 residues. Germline V gene sequence: CDR1 KGHDR, CDR2 SFDVKD. Trimming took off 4 bases at V and 6 bases at J, with 18 bases between the two ends. The CDR3 DNA reads as TGTGCCACCAGTGACCAAGGGACTGACGGAGTCAATGAGCAGTTCTTC. Protein sequence: CATSDQGTDGVNEQFF.

This clonotype was found many times. This chain joins TRBV12-3 or TRBV12-4 and TRBJ1-1; weak D call: TRBD1 (5 bases). The V and J ends lost 3 bases and 3 bases respectively, with 11 bases between them. The CDR3 loop spans 14 amino acids. The CDR3 DNA sequence: TGTGCCAGCAGTTTCACATGGGGGGACACTGAAGCTTTCTTT. It codes for CASSFTWGDTEAFF.

The chain combines TRBV9 with TRBJ2-6; D may correspond to TRBD1 or TRBD2 (5 bases each). Per germline, CDR1 SGDLS and CDR2 YYNGEE. V was clipped by 3 bases and J by 1 base, with 14 bases between them. CDR3 size: 17 residues. CDR3 coding DNA: TGTGCCAGCAGCGCACGCCGAGGGGTATCTGGGGCCAACGTCCTGACTTTC. Its translation: CASSARRGVSGANVLTF.

This clonotype has just a few counts. The V and J genes are TRBV28 and TRBJ1-4; D unresolved. V was shortened by 6 bases and J by 2 bases, with 10 bases between the two germline ends. The V gene's germline CDR1 is MDHEN and CDR2 SYDVKM. CDR3 length: 14 residues. CDR3 sequence: CASSRPRTNEKLFF. The DNA of the CDR3 is TGTGCCAGCAGCCGCCCCCGGACTAATGAAAAACTGTTTTTT. The full variable domain, in which reference TRBV28 and TRBJ1-4 provide the parts outside the CDR3, is DVKVTQSSRYLVKRTGEKVFLECVQDMDHENMFWYRQDPGLGLRLIYFSYDVKMKEKGDIPEGYSVSREKKERFSLILESASTNQTSMYLCASSRPRTNEKLFFGSGTQLSVL.

This rearrangement joins TRBV14 to TRBJ1-1; no reliable D call. The germline V gene has CDR1 SGHDN and CDR2 FVKESK. The CDR3 totals 16 residues. Trimming took 1 base from V and 3 from J, leaving 15 bases between them. The CDR3 region is CASSQVEVLADTEAFF. In nucleotides, the CDR3 is TGTGCCAGCAGCCAAGTGGAAGTTCTGGCGGACACTGAAGCTTTCTTT.

The gene calls are TRBV20-1 and TRBJ2-5; 11 bases map to TRBD1. This CDR3 spans 17 amino acids. Germline CDR1 DFQATT, CDR2 SNEGSKA (reference sequence). Trimming removed 3 bases from V and 0 bases from J; junction bases left unmatched: 9. The CDR3 DNA sequence: TGCAGTGCTAGGTCCTACCTGGGACAGGGGGACCAAGAGACCCAGTACTTC. Translating it yields CSARSYLGQGDQETQYF.

The genes are TRBV4-1 and TRBJ2-3; no clear D gene. Germline assignment: CDR1 MGHRA and CDR2 YSYEKL. This CDR3 spans 18 amino acids. Trimming stripped 0 bases from V and 2 bases from J, with 18 bases between. As DNA, the CDR3 is TGCGCCAGCAGCCAAGATCGCGGCTTGAGAATTAACACAGATACGCAGTATTTT. Residues: CASSQDRGLRINTDTQYF.